A few counts support the clone carrying this TCR beta chain. Its specificity is not known. From germline, CDR1 is MGHRA and CDR2 YSYEKL. With 2 bases removed from V and 6 bases from J, the gap between germline ends came to 12 bases. CDR3 size: 14 residues. PCR involved 60 Vbeta and 13 Jbeta primers. Clones were read by immunoSEQ multiplex PCR, and TCRdb kept only the in-frame ones, dropping some. Among 85,000 to 130,000 clones listed, roughly 75% were seen once. This specimen comes from a study of cytomegalovirus exposure and HLA in healthy donors. Study results and limitations: Later analysis showed TCR association rates varying by HLA locus, highest for DRB1 and lowest for HLA-C.

Sequenced: PBMCs. The chain links TRBV4-1 to TRBJ2-3; the D gene is possibly TRBD2 (6 bases). The origin of this receptor is a woman between 40 and 50 years old in good health and CMV-seronegative. The CDR3 DNA reads TGCGCCAGCAGCCAAAAACGGGGGTGGGATACGCAGTATTTT. Translating gives CASSQKRGWDTQYF.